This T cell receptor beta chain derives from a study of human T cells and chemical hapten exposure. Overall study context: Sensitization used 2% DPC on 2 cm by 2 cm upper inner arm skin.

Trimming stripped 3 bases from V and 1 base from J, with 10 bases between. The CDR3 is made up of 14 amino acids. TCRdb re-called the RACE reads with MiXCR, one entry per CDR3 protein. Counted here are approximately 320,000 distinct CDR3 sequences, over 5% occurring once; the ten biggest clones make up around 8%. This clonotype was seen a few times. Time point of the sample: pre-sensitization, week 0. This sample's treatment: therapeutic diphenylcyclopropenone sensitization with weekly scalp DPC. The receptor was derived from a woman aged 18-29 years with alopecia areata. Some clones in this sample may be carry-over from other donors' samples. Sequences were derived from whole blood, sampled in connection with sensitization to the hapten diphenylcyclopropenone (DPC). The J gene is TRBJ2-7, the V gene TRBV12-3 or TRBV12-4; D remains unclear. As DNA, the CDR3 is TGTGCCAGCAGTTTTAGGACGGATTCCTACGAGCAGTACTTC. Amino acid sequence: CASSFRTDSYEQYF.